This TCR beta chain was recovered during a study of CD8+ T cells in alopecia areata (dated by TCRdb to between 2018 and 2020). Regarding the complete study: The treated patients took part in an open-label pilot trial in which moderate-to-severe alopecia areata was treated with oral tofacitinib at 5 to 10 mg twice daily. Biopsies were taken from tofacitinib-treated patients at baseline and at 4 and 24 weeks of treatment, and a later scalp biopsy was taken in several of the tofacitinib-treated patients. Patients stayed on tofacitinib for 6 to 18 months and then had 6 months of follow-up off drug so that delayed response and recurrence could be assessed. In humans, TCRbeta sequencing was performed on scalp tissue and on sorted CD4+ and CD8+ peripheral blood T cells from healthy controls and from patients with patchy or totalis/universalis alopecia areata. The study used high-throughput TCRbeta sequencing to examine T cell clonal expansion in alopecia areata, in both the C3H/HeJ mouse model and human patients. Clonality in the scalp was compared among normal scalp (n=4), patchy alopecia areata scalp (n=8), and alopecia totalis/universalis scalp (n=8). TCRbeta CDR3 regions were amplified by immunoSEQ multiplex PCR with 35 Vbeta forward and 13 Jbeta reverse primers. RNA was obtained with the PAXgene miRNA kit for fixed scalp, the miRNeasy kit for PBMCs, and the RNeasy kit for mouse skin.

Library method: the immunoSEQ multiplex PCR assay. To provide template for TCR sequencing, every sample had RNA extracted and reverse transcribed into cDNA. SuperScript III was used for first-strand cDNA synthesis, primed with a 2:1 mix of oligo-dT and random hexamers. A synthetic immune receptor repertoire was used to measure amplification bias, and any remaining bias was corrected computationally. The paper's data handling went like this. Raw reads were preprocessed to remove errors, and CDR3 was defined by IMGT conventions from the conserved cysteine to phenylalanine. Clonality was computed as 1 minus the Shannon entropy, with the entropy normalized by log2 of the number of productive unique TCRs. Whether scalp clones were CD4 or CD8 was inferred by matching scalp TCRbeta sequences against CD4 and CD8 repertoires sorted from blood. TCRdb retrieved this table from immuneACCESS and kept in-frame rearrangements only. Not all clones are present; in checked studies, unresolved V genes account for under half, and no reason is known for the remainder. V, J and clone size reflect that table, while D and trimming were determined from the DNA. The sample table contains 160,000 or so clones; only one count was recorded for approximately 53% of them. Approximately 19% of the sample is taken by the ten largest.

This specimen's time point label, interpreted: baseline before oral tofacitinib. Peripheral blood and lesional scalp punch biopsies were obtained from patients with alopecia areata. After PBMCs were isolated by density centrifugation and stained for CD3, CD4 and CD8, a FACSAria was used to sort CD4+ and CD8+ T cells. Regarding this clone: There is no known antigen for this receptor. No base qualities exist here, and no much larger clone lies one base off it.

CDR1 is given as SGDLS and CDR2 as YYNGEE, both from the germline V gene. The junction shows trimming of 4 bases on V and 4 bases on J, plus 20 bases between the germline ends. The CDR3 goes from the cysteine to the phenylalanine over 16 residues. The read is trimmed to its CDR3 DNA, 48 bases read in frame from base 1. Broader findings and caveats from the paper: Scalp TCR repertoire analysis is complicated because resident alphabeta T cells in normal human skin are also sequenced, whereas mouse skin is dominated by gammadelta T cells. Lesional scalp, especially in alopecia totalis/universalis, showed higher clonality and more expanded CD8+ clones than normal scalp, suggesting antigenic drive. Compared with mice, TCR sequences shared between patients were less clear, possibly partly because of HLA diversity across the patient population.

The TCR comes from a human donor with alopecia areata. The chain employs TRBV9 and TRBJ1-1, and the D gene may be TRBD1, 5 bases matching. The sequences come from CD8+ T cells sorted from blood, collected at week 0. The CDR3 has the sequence CASSPLRWGNGTEAFF. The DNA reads TGTGCCAGCAGCCCTTTAAGGTGGGGGAACGGCACTGAAGCTTTCTTT.